These T cell receptor beta chains were read from a single sample in a study of CD8 T cells in ankylosing spondylitis. A single record per CDR3 protein comes from TCRdb applying MiXCR to the 5' RACE reads. The profile covers roughly 230,000 distinct CDR3 sequences, with about 18% appearing a single time and approximately 33% taken by the ten largest. What was sequenced was blood, either unsorted or a sorted T cell fraction (not recorded which). The receptors derive from a male donor with ankylosing spondylitis or in good health (not recorded which). Each CDR3 is given with its conserved first and last residue. The D gene is left open where the match is weak. The size entry is marked missing in some rows and otherwise reads once, few, many or a size class.

j_call | clone_size | v_call | d_call | cdr3_aa | cdr3_nt
TRBJ2-1 | few | TRBV5-1 | - | CASSLETLIYNEQFF | TGCGCCAGCAGTCTCGAGACTCTCATCTACAATGAGCAGTTCTTC
TRBJ2-7 | few | TRBV6-5 | - | CASSYGQGRVYEQYF | TGTGCCAGCAGTTACGGGCAGGGGAGAGTCTACGAGCAGTACTTC
TRBJ2-7 | - | TRBV20-1 | TRBD1 | CSAPGGGLSYEQYF | TGCAGTGCTCCAGGGGGCGGACTCTCCTACGAGCAGTACTTC
TRBJ2-7 | - | TRBV29-1 | TRBD1 | CSVDGDRGDYEQYF | TGCAGCGTTGACGGGGACAGGGGAGACTACGAGCAGTACTTC
TRBJ2-5 | - | TRBV7-2 | - | CASSDLNDRGPIVAQYF | TGTGCCAGCAGTGATCTAAATGATAGGGGACCCATAGTGGCCCAGTACTTC
TRBJ2-7 | - | TRBV6-2/TRBV6-3 | - | CASSYSKLTDGAPRWQYF | TGTGCCAGCAGTTACTCGAAGCTGACCGACGGGGCGCCACGTTGGCAGTACTTC
TRBJ2-7 | - | TRBV14 | - | CASSQMGYEQYF | TGTGCCAGCAGCCAAATGGGGTACGAGCAGTACTTC
TRBJ2-6 | few | TRBV3-1 | TRBD1 | CASSQDGQALGANVLTF | TGTGCCAGCAGCCAAGACGGACAGGCCCTCGGGGCCAACGTCCTGACTTTC
TRBJ2-1 | - | TRBV15 | TRBD2 | CATSRRGGRALYNEQFF | TGTGCCACCAGCAGGCGGGGCGGGAGGGCTCTCTACAATGAGCAGTTCTTC
TRBJ2-1 | few | TRBV5-1 | TRBD2 | CASSQVAGGFYEQFF | TGCGCCAGCAGTCAAGTAGCGGGAGGTTTCTATGAGCAGTTCTTC
TRBJ2-7 | few | TRBV20-1 | - | CSARGEGGGASYEQYF | TGCAGTGCTAGAGGGGAGGGGGGTGGCGCTTCCTACGAGCAGTACTTC
TRBJ2-3 | - | TRBV29-1 | - | CSVRGRTDTQYF | TGCAGCGTTAGAGGAAGGACAGATACGCAGTATTTT
TRBJ2-7 | once | TRBV27 | TRBD2 | CASSLLAGEGVYEQYF | TGTGCCAGCAGTTTACTAGCCGGGGAGGGAGTCTACGAGCAGTACTTC
TRBJ2-2 | few | TRBV27 | TRBD2 | CASSPGTSGTGELFF | TGTGCCAGCAGCCCCGGGACTAGCGGAACCGGGGAGCTGTTTTTT
TRBJ2-2 | - | TRBV6-1 | TRBD2 | CASSLWGLAGNTGELFF | TGTGCCAGCAGTCTTTGGGGACTAGCGGGAAACACCGGGGAGCTGTTTTTT
TRBJ2-7 | once | TRBV29-1 | - | CSVEVPEAYEQYF | TGCAGCGTCGAAGTCCCCGAAGCCTACGAGCAGTACTTC
TRBJ2-1 | - | TRBV7-8 | TRBD2 | CASSLGSPSGRADEQFF | TGTGCCAGCAGCTTAGGGAGTCCTAGCGGGAGGGCCGATGAGCAGTTCTTC
TRBJ2-1 | - | TRBV28 | TRBD2 | CASSPLTSVRSYNEQFF | TGTGCCAGCAGTCCCCTAACTAGCGTCCGCTCCTACAATGAGCAGTTCTTC
TRBJ2-5 | once | TRBV5-6 | - | CASSLVRRETQYF | TGTGCCAGCAGCTTAGTTCGTCGAGAGACCCAGTACTTC
TRBJ2-1 | - | TRBV5-1 | TRBD2 | CASSGWTSGPYNEQFF | TGCGCCAGCAGCGGGTGGACTAGCGGACCCTACAATGAGCAGTTCTTC
TRBJ2-1 | few | TRBV12-3/TRBV12-4 | TRBD2 | CASSLGASGGYNEQFF | TGTGCCAGCAGTTTAGGGGCTAGCGGGGGATACAATGAGCAGTTCTTC
TRBJ2-1 | many | TRBV4-1 | - | CASSQGMGESSLSSYNEQFF | TGCGCCAGCAGCCAAGGCATGGGGGAGTCATCTTTGAGCTCCTACAATGAGCAGTTCTTC
TRBJ2-7 | - | TRBV4-1 | TRBD2 | CASSHSGTSGSSYEQYF | TGCGCCAGCAGCCATTCCGGGACTAGCGGGAGCTCCTACGAGCAGTACTTC
TRBJ2-1 | many | TRBV6-1 | TRBD2 | CASLRASGSYNEQFF | TGTGCCAGCCTCCGGGCCAGCGGGAGTTACAATGAGCAGTTCTTC
TRBJ2-3 | few | TRBV7-8 | - | CASSVRIREEGTDTQYF | TGTGCCAGCAGCGTTAGAATCCGGGAAGAGGGCACAGATACGCAGTATTTT
TRBJ2-1 | - | TRBV7-9 | - | CASSLVQFPNNEQFF | TGTGCCAGCAGCTTAGTCCAGTTCCCGAACAATGAGCAGTTCTTC
TRBJ2-3 | - | TRBV4-1 | - | CASRGTDISTDTQYF | TGCGCCTCTCGGGGGACAGATATTAGCACAGATACGCAGTATTTT
TRBJ2-2 | - | TRBV9 | TRBD2 | CASSADGLAVNTGELFF | TGTGCCAGCAGCGCCGACGGACTAGCGGTAAACACCGGGGAGCTGTTTTTT
TRBJ2-1 | many | TRBV20-1 | - | CSARHSSHNEQFF | TGCAGTGCTAGACACTCGTCCCACAATGAGCAGTTCTTC
TRBJ2-1 | few | TRBV6-5 | TRBD2 | CASSYFSGRPYNEQFF | TGTGCCAGCAGTTATTTTAGCGGGAGACCCTACAATGAGCAGTTCTTC
TRBJ2-7 | - | TRBV10-3 | - | CAIMGRPDSYEQYF | TGTGCCATCATGGGCAGGCCGGACTCCTACGAGCAGTACTTC
TRBJ2-7 | few | TRBV15 | TRBD2 | CATSRDRGGRTDEQYF | TGTGCCACCAGCAGAGATCGGGGCGGGAGGACCGACGAGCAGTACTTC
TRBJ1-5 | - | TRBV5-6 | - | CASSFSGAGQPQHF | TGTGCCAGCAGCTTTTCAGGGGCGGGGCAGCCCCAGCATTTT
TRBJ2-7 | many | TRBV20-1 | TRBD2 | CSAPSGSYEQYF | TGCAGTGCCCCAAGCGGGAGTTACGAGCAGTACTTC
TRBJ2-1 | - | TRBV7-2 | TRBD1 | CASSPSTGEENEQFF | TGTGCCAGCAGCCCATCGACAGGGGAGGAAAATGAGCAGTTCTTC
TRBJ2-3 | - | TRBV2 | TRBD2 | CASSDLRGDLNSGSSTDTQYF | TGTGCCAGCAGTGATCTGCGGGGGGACCTTAATAGCGGGAGTAGCACAGATACGCAGTATTTT
TRBJ1-1 | - | TRBV20-1 | TRBD1 | CSAPGQGMNTEAFF | TGCAGTGCTCCGGGACAGGGGATGAACACTGAAGCTTTCTTT
TRBJ2-1 | many | TRBV4-1 | - | CASSQGGVTNEQFF | TGCGCCAGCAGCCAAGGGGGGGTCACGAATGAGCAGTTCTTC
TRBJ1-4 | few | TRBV25-1 | - | CASTPGTETEKLFF | TGTGCCAGCACCCCGGGGACGGAGACTGAAAAACTGTTTTTT
TRBJ2-1 | - | TRBV29-1 | TRBD2 | CSVETSGRAASYNEQFF | TGCAGCGTTGAGACTAGCGGGAGGGCCGCCTCCTACAATGAGCAGTTCTTC
TRBJ2-1 | - | TRBV4-3 | - | CASSQDPGAGNEQFF | TGCGCCAGCAGCCAAGATCCTGGGGCGGGGAATGAGCAGTTCTTC
TRBJ2-7 | - | TRBV28 | - | CASRDGKSYEQYF | TGTGCCAGCAGAGACGGAAAATCCTACGAGCAGTACTTC
TRBJ2-3 | - | TRBV29-1 | TRBD2 | CSEIAGVTDTQYF | TGCAGCGAGATAGCGGGAGTAACAGATACGCAGTATTTT
TRBJ2-6 | - | TRBV7-9 | TRBD2 | CASSTGLAASGANVLTF | TGTGCCAGCAGCACGGGACTAGCGGCCTCTGGGGCCAACGTCCTGACTTTC
TRBJ2-3 | few | TRBV27 | - | CASSLVGLADTDTQYF | TGTGCCAGCAGTTTAGTTGGACTCGCAGACACAGATACGCAGTATTTT
TRBJ2-5 | many | TRBV5-1 | - | CASSLEGRYQETQYF | TGCGCCAGCAGCTTGGAAGGCAGGTACCAAGAGACCCAGTACTTC
TRBJ1-2 | few | TRBV27 | - | CASSLTGTYGYTF | TGTGCCAGCAGTCTTACAGGGACCTATGGCTACACCTTC
TRBJ1-1 | - | TRBV4-1 | - | CASSQTVTRDTEAFF | TGCGCCAGCAGCCAGACAGTCACCAGGGACACTGAAGCTTTCTTT
TRBJ2-1 | - | TRBV29-1 | - | CSVPRVSYNEQFF | TGCAGCGTACCGCGGGTCTCCTACAATGAGCAGTTCTTC
TRBJ2-2 | - | TRBV6-5 | TRBD2 | CASSYSSLAGGPATGELFF | TGTGCCAGCAGTTACTCGAGCCTAGCGGGAGGGCCAGCCACCGGGGAGCTGTTTTTT
TRBJ1-2 | - | TRBV4-1 | TRBD1 | CASSPTGGDYGYTF | TGCGCCAGCAGCCCGACAGGGGGGGACTATGGCTACACCTTC
TRBJ2-1 | - | TRBV9 | - | CASSAGDISSYNEQFF | TGTGCCAGCAGCGCCGGGGACATCAGCTCCTACAATGAGCAGTTCTTC
TRBJ2-2 | few | TRBV6-1 | - | CASRFDGSVGGELFF | TGTGCCAGCAGATTTGACGGGTCTGTCGGCGGGGAGCTGTTTTTT
TRBJ2-7 | many | TRBV27 | - | CASSFTGKDEQYF | TGTGCCAGCAGTTTCACTGGGAAGGACGAGCAGTACTTC
TRBJ2-2 | many | TRBV12-3/TRBV12-4 | - | CASSLGRAHTGELFF | TGTGCCAGCAGTTTAGGCAGGGCGCACACCGGGGAGCTGTTTTTT
TRBJ2-2 | few | TRBV4-1 | - | CASSRTGTHLTGELFF | TGCGCCAGCAGCCGAACCGGGACTCATCTCACCGGGGAGCTGTTTTTT
TRBJ2-5 | few | TRBV6-2/TRBV6-3 | - | CASSYSLVTSSAQETQYF | TGTGCCAGCAGTTACTCTCTTGTCACCTCGTCTGCTCAAGAGACCCAGTACTTC
TRBJ1-5 | - | TRBV6-1 | - | CASSGTPGQPQHF | TGTGCCAGCAGCGGGACGCCTGGGCAGCCCCAGCATTTT
TRBJ2-4 | few | TRBV29-1 | - | CSVEVGVGKNIQYF | TGCAGCGTTGAAGTTGGCGTCGGCAAAAACATTCAGTACTTC